Below are 28 T cell receptor beta chains sequenced from a single sample in a study of shared clonotypes between healthy human individuals. Repertoires were generated with immunoSEQ multiplex PCR, while TCRdb's copy carries only in-frame clones and drops some. This table has 2 million or so clones, 85% to 95% appearing once. The source material was naive CD4+ T cells sorted from blood. Subset in this sample: CD45RA+ positively selected. These TCRs come from a man aged 18 to 30 in good health.

The J gene is TRBJ2-7, the V gene TRBV27, with D possibly matching TRBD2 (5 bases). The V end was cut by 5 bases, the J end by 3 bases, with 17 bases between. The CDR3 is made up of 15 amino acids. Germline V gene lookup returns CDR1 MNHEY and CDR2 SMNVEV (reference sequence). The CDR3 sequence: CASSRYTPGNYEQYF. For the CDR3, the DNA is TGTGCCAGCAGTCGATACACACCCGGGAACTACGAGCAGTACTTC.

The chain has TRBV5-1 and TRBJ2-2; 7 bases agree with TRBD2. Germline V gives CDR1 SGHRS, CDR2 YFSETQ. CDR3 length: 16 amino acids. Trimming took 0 bases from V and 1 from J; bases not matched to a gene: 3. CDR3 loop: CASSLELAKNTGELFF. DNA of the CDR3: TGCGCCAGCAGCTTGGAACTAGCGAAGAACACCGGGGAGCTGTTTTTT.

The chain uses TRBV5-4 and TRBJ1-2; 8 nucleotides agree with TRBD1. Germline trimming cut 0 bases from V and 8 bases from J; bases unmatched to any gene: 9. CDR1 is SGHNT and CDR2 is YYREEE in the germline V gene (reference sequence). The length of the CDR3 is 15 residues. The chain's CDR3 is CASSLAVRGQGGYTF. CDR3 bases: TGTGCCAGCAGCTTGGCCGTCAGGGGGCAGGGAGGCTACACCTTC.

As for this clone: Other DNA sequences in this specimen translate into the identical CDR3. This CDR3 is CASSPGTRAFF. The CDR3, as DNA: TGTGCCAGCAGCCCGGGGACGCGGGCTTTCTTT. This sequence joins TRBV7-9 and TRBJ1-1; D is perhaps TRBD1 (5 bases). The CDR3 totals 11 residues. The germline gives CDR1 SEHNR, CDR2 FQNEAQ (reference sequence). V lost 5 bases to trimming and J lost 11 bases, with 12 bases between them.

Only one count was recorded for this clone. This chain connects TRBV6-1 to TRBJ1-4; D ambiguous. Per germline, CDR1 MNHNS and CDR2 SASEGT. The germline V and J ends were trimmed by 3 bases and 5 bases, with 7 bases remaining between them. The CDR3 sequence is 13 residues long. Written as DNA, the CDR3 is TGTGCCAGCAGTGATTCGAGGAATGAAAAACTGTTTTTT. Its protein is CASSDSRNEKLFF.

This clone came up once. The chain links TRBV11-2 to TRBJ2-7, with D tentatively TRBD2 (5 bases). Germline loops: CDR1 SGHAT, CDR2 FQNNGV. The CDR3 covers 14 residues. The V gene lost 4 bases and the J gene lost 4 bases, with 14 bases spanning the gap. The CDR3 nucleotides read TGTGCCAGCAGCTACAACCCCGGGGAGTACGAGCAGTACTTC. Encoded protein: CASSYNPGEYEQYF. Full variable domain (remainder filled in from reference TRBV11-2 and TRBJ2-7): EAGVAQSPRYKIIEKRQSVAFWCNPISGHATLYWYQQILGQGPKLLIQFQNNGVVDDSQLPKDRFSAERLKGVDSTLKIQPAKLEDSAVYLCASSYNPGEYEQYFGPGTRLTVT.

The chain combines TRBV25-1 with TRBJ2-1; TRBD2 matches at 9 bases. The CDR3 runs 14 residues. V gave up 8 bases and J gave up 4 bases; unmatched junction bases: 6. The germline V gene has CDR1 MGHDK and CDR2 SYGVNS. As DNA, the CDR3 is TGTGCCAGCCGCGGGGGGGCCGCATACAATGAGCAGTTCTTC. As protein: CASRGGAAYNEQFF.

A note on this clone: The sample contains more than one DNA sequence encoding this CDR3. The V gene is TRBV18, the J gene TRBJ2-3, with D tentatively TRBD1 (5 bases). This CDR3 contains 14 residues. Germline V gene sequence: CDR1 KGHSH, CDR2 LQKENI. V lost 4 bases and J 1 base, leaving 9 bases between the germline ends. The CDR3 here is CASSRGQGTDTQYF. CDR3 sequence (DNA): TGTGCCAGCTCACGGGGCCAGGGCACAGATACGCAGTATTTT.

The J gene is TRBJ2-5, the V gene TRBV5-4; 8 positions match TRBD1. The CDR3 totals 17 residues. V lost 4 bases, J lost 2 bases, and 13 bases stayed unmatched. CDR1 SGHNT and CDR2 YYREEE come from the germline V gene (reference sequence). In nucleotides, the CDR3 is TGTGCCAGCAGCCTATTTAAGGGGACAGGTTCACAAGAGACCCAGTACTTC. Residues: CASSLFKGTGSQETQYF.

The V call is TRBV6-6, the J call TRBJ1-1, with TRBD1 matching 8 bases. In germline, CDR1 is MNHNY, CDR2 SVGAGI (reference sequence). This CDR3 is built from 14 residues. The V and J ends lost 6 bases and 1 base, in that order; junction bases with no gene match: 4. The CDR3 loop is CASSGQGSNTEAFF. DNA for the CDR3: TGTGCCAGCAGCGGACAGGGTTCGAACACTGAAGCTTTCTTT.

CDR3 DNA: TGTGCCAGCTCACCGGGACAGGGGACCTTGGGTGGCCACTATGGCTACACCTTC. It codes for CASSPGQGTLGGHYGYTF. This chain joins TRBV18 and TRBJ1-2, with 10 nucleotides matching TRBD1. After removal of 3 bases from V and 3 bases from J, the junction contained 13 bases not matched to a gene. CDR3 length: 18 residues. The V gene's germline CDR1 is KGHSH and CDR2 LQKENI.

The chain carries TRBV27 and TRBJ1-3; D is unresolved. From germline, CDR1 is MNHEY and CDR2 SMNVEV (reference sequence). There are 15 residues in the CDR3. The V gene lost 5 bases and the J gene lost 6 bases, with 17 bases spanning the gap. CDR3 DNA: TGTGCCAGCAGTATCCGGGGTTTAGCTGAAAACACCATATATTTT. Translation gives CASSIRGLAENTIYF.

This clone was seen a single time. This chain links TRBV7-2 with TRBJ2-5, with TRBD2 matching 9 bases. The germline CDR1 and CDR2 sequences are SGHTA and FQGNSA. Trimming removed 5 bases from V and 5 bases from J; junction bases left unmatched: 6. There are 14 residues in the CDR3. CDR3 in amino acids: CASSPGLARETQYF. In DNA, the CDR3 is TGTGCCAGCAGCCCGGGACTAGCTCGCGAGACCCAGTACTTC.

The chain combines TRBV5-1 with TRBJ2-1; D is undetermined. The CDR3 extends over 11 amino acids. CDR1 is SGHRS and CDR2 is YFSETQ in the germline V gene. V was shortened by 3 bases and J by 8 bases, with 6 bases between the two germline ends. CDR3 sequence: CASSSTYEQFF. CDR3 DNA: TGCGCCAGCAGCTCGACCTATGAGCAGTTCTTC.

The V and J genes are TRBV7-8 and TRBJ2-7; a weak D match, TRBD2 (6 bases). Germline V gene lookup returns CDR1 SGHVS and CDR2 FQNEAQ. Trimming removed 0 bases from V and 12 bases from J, with 18 bases in between. The CDR3 is 14 amino acids. CDR3 nucleotide sequence: TGTGCCAGCAGCTTAGCGATTACTAGCTTAAACCCGTACTTC. Translation: CASSLAITSLNPYF.

The rearrangement uses TRBV5-4 and TRBJ2-1; 8 bases are a match to TRBD2. CDR1 and CDR2 (germline): SGHNT, YYREEE (reference sequence). This CDR3 has 12 amino acids. The V segment lost 4 bases and the J segment 10 bases; nucleotides outside the gene matches: 4. The CDR3 is CASSATSAEQFF. DNA of the CDR3: TGTGCCAGCAGCGCGACTAGCGCGGAGCAGTTCTTC.

The rearrangement uses TRBV6-1 and TRBJ1-2; possibly TRBD1 for D (5 bases). This CDR3 is built from 15 residues. Per germline, CDR1 MNHNS and CDR2 SASEGT. V lost 5 bases and J lost 4, with 17 bases in between. The CDR3 DNA reads TGTGCCAGCAGTTCCGGGCGAACGGGGGGCTATGGCTACACCTTC. It codes for CASSSGRTGGYGYTF.

The gene calls are TRBV25-1 and TRBJ2-3, with TRBD1 matching 8 bases. V was pared by 3 bases and J by 1 base, with 6 bases of the junction left unmatched. This CDR3 contains 16 residues. Germline assignment: CDR1 MGHDK and CDR2 SYGVNS. The CDR3 protein is CASSEVRGPGTDTQYF. CDR3 sequence (DNA): TGTGCCAGCAGTGAGGTCAGGGGGCCTGGCACAGATACGCAGTATTTT.

The rearrangement links TRBV29-1 to TRBJ1-2; 12 positions match TRBD1. With V trimmed by 7 bases and J by 4 bases, 7 bases remained unmatched. Germline V lookup: CDR1 SQVTM, CDR2 ANQGSEA. This CDR3 is built from 14 residues. CDR3 bases: TGCAGCGCCAGGGACAGGGGGCGCCTCTATGGCTACACCTTC. It encodes CSARDRGRLYGYTF.

This chain uses TRBV2 with TRBJ1-1, with D possibly matching TRBD1 (6 bases). V gave up 6 bases and J gave up 1 base, with 18 bases separating them. The CDR3 spans 16 residues. The germline CDR1 and CDR2 sequences are SNHLY and FYNNEI. The CDR3 DNA reads as TGTGCCAGCAGCGGAGGGCAGGGGCCCAAGAACACTGAAGCTTTCTTT. Protein: CASSGGQGPKNTEAFF.

The sample holds one count of this clone. This chain links TRBV11-2 with TRBJ2-3, with D perhaps TRBD1 (5 bases). V was pared by 6 bases and J by 2 bases, with 15 bases between. Germline V gives CDR1 SGHAT, CDR2 FQNNGV. The CDR3 runs 15 residues. CDR3 sequence: CASRSRVRHTDTQYF. The CDR3 DNA reads TGTGCCAGCAGGTCCAGGGTTCGGCACACAGATACGCAGTATTTT.

The chain has TRBV10-3 and TRBJ1-1; D remains unclear. Trimming removed 10 bases from V and 1 base from J, with 10 bases in between. Per germline, CDR1 ENHRY and CDR2 SYGVKD. The CDR3 is 12 amino acids. This CDR3 is CATWTGNTEAFF. The CDR3 nucleotides read TGTGCCACCTGGACTGGGAACACTGAAGCTTTCTTT.

Remarks on this clone: Other DNA sequences in the sample encode the same CDR3. The chain couples TRBV7-8 to TRBJ2-1; D gene uncertain. The ends were cut back, 1 base at V and 6 bases at J, with 7 bases in the middle. CDR1 and CDR2 from the germline V gene are SGHVS and FQNEAQ. This CDR3 spans 13 amino acids. The CDR3, as DNA: TGTGCCAGCAGCTTAGTTGGTAGCAATGAGCAGTTCTTC. Translating it yields CASSLVGSNEQFF. Full variable domain (missing parts from reference TRBV7-8 and TRBJ2-1): GAGVSQSPRYKVAKRGQDVALRCDPISGHVSLFWYQQALGQGPEFLTYFQNEAQLDKSGLPSDRFFAERPEGSVSTLKIQRTQQEDSAVYLCASSLVGSNEQFFGPGTRLTVL.

As to this clone: The same CDR3 also results from other DNA sequences found in this sample. The chain is built from TRBV7-2 and TRBJ2-7; perhaps TRBD2 as D (5 bases). Deletions cut 4 bases from V and 7 bases from J, with 14 bases between. In germline, CDR1 is SGHTA, CDR2 FQGNSA. This CDR3 region has 13 residues. DNA of the CDR3: TGTGCCAGCAGCTCTGGACCCCCGGGGGAGCAGTACTTC. Its protein product is CASSSGPPGEQYF. Full variable domain (outside the CDR3, taken from reference TRBV7-2 and TRBJ2-7): GAGVSQSPSNKVTEKGKDVELRCDPISGHTALYWYRQSLGQGLEFLIYFQGNSAPDKSGLPSDRFSAERTGGSVSTLTIQRTQQEDSAVYLCASSSGPPGEQYFGPGTRLTVT.

This clone appeared a single time. The rearrangement uses TRBV12-5 and TRBJ2-4; tentatively, D is TRBD2 (5 bases). The V end was cut by 7 bases, the J end by 6 bases, with 19 bases between. Germline V gene data show CDR1 as LGHNT and CDR2 as FRNRAP. CDR3 size: 15 residues. CDR3 nucleotide sequence: TGTGCTAGTGCCCCATTTGCCCTAGCCGGAAACATTCAGTACTTC. Translating gives CASAPFALAGNIQYF.

This clone has only one observation. This CDR3 is also generated by other DNA sequences in the sample. This chain joins TRBV7-2 and TRBJ2-7; 11 positions match TRBD2. CDR3 size: 15 residues. Germline V gene lookup returns CDR1 SGHTA and CDR2 FQGNSA. V shed 4 bases and J 2 bases; nucleotides not matched to a gene: 4. The chain's CDR3 is CASSSIAGGPYEQYF. The CDR3 region has the DNA TGTGCCAGCAGCTCTATAGCGGGAGGGCCCTACGAGCAGTACTTC.

The gene calls are TRBV5-1 and TRBJ1-1; D not resolved. The germline V gene has CDR1 SGHRS and CDR2 YFSETQ. Deletions cut 0 bases from V and 5 bases from J, with 8 bases between. The CDR3 has 13 residues. The CDR3 reads CASSLELWTEAFF. The CDR3 bases are TGCGCCAGCAGCTTGGAACTATGGACTGAAGCTTTCTTT.

The CDR3, as DNA: TGTGCCAGCAGCTCCCCCGGGACACAAGAGACCCAGTACTTC. This encodes CASSSPGTQETQYF. This chain uses TRBV9 with TRBJ2-5; D possibly corresponds to TRBD1 (6 bases). The CDR3 consists of 14 residues. CDR1 SGDLS and CDR2 YYNGEE come from the germline V gene. V was pared by 4 bases and J by 2 bases, with 12 bases between.